This TCR beta chain emerged from a study of human T cells and chemical hapten exposure (dated by TCRdb to about 2021). As for the study more broadly: For sensitization, 2% DPC in acetone was applied to an approximately 2 cm by approximately 2 cm area of upper inner arm skin. Libraries were pooled for sequencing, and variation in per-sample TCR yields was attributed mainly to small differences in library volumes within the pool. The patient cohort, mostly female, included alopecia areata with under or over 50% scalp involvement, alopecia totalis and alopecia universalis. Patch testing was performed on the upper back with Finn chambers containing 0.01% DPC, and the patch tests were scored after 6 days according to International Contact Dermatitis Research Group standards. Roughly 30 alopecia patients gave blood for TCR sequencing at one to four time points (pre-sensitization, 2, 6 and 24 weeks). Throughout the study period of 20 to 30 weeks, patients also received therapeutic DPC doses to the scalp every week. This study followed changes in the peripheral blood TCR repertoire in vivo during primary and secondary sensitization of alopecia patients to the hapten diphenylcyclopropenone (DPC). Blood samples were taken from patients before sensitization (week 0) and then at 2, 6 and about 24 weeks after DPC sensitization. Points the paper makes about the study in general: The number of TCRs above 1 in 1000 frequency did not change with DPC sensitization; there was no evidence of global repertoire structure alterations. Because all patients had alopecia, a presumed autoimmune disease, the immune response of the patients might differ from that of healthy individuals. The number of PT1 expanded TCRs positively correlated with patch test score, significant at thresholds 8, 16 and 32 but not 4. Expanded TCRs formed significantly more large CDR3 similarity clusters than pre-sensitization or healthy control sets, consistent with antigen-driven responses. Repeated subsampling changed both the strength of the expansion versus patch-test correlation and the threshold at which that correlation became significant.

This clonotype appeared a few times. Its cognate antigen has yet to be identified. Per-base qualities were not stored, and no clone one base away is much larger. Library preparation employed RACE. This sample was sequenced with a NextSeq 500. During library preparation, unique molecular identifiers were attached to individual cDNA molecules so that TCRs could be counted in a quantitative, reproducible way. Each blood RNA sample was used to sequence both TCR alpha and TCR beta chains. For the original study's pipeline: Samples had a median of roughly 100,000 TCRs, with a range from roughly 23,224 to 750,000. V, J and CDR3 annotation of the TCR reads was performed with the Decombinator software suite. Every sample was subsampled to the same number of TCRs (28,000) for the PS versus PT1 abundance plots. Expanded TCRs were defined as absent before sensitization and observed at least eight times at the 2-week time point. TCRdb trimmed the raw reads at Q25, called clones with MiXCR and kept productive beta chains. One record per CDR3 amino acid sequence lists the most common genes and DNA. For this entry, the V and J calls and clone size follow TCRdb and not the study's own pipeline. A total of more than 55,000 distinct CDR3 sequences appear in this sample, about 9.1% of them only once. 3.3% of the sample is taken by the ten largest.

Trimming leaves V shorter by 2 bases and J shorter by 10 bases, with the junction holding 6 bases beyond the gene matches. As encoded in the germline V gene, CDR1 is MNHEY while CDR2 is SVGEGT. Spanning cysteine to phenylalanine, the CDR3 consists of 15 amino acids. Solely the CDR3 DNA is kept, with 45 bases framed from the first base. The time point label of this sample denotes: patch test 1, 2 weeks after DPC sensitization. Explained via the paper, the treatment or condition label denotes: therapeutic diphenylcyclopropenone sensitization with weekly scalp DPC. At each patch-test visit, blood was drawn before the patch test was applied. Eligible patients were aged 18 to 70, diagnosed with alopecia, deemed suitable for DPC therapy, and excluded if pregnant. Total RNA was extracted from unfractionated whole blood that had been collected in Tempus Blood RNA tubes.

The material was whole blood, obtained in connection with sensitization to the hapten diphenylcyclopropenone (DPC). The chain was built from TRBV6-2 or TRBV6-3 and TRBJ1-6; TRBD1 lines up with 9 middle nucleotides. The source is a woman aged 40 to 50 with alopecia areata. Some clones in this sample may be carry-over from other donors' samples. This receptor has the CDR3 CASSYRGQGYSPLHF. The DNA sequence is as follows: TGTGCCAGCAGTTACCGAGGACAGGGGTACTCACCCCTCCACTTT.